One sample yielded the 16 T cell receptor beta chains listed below, sequenced in a study of cytomegalovirus exposure and HLA in healthy donors. PCR primers comprised 60 Vbeta and 13 Jbeta primers. The repertoire was sequenced with immunoSEQ multiplex PCR; TCRdb's copy has only in-frame clones and lacks some. The data show some 120,000 clones, roughly 70% seen once. The sample consisted of PBMCs. These receptors were collected from a middle-aged man in good health and CMV-seropositive.

The chain carries TRBV6-6 and TRBJ1-1, with 8 bases fitting TRBD1. The CDR3 contains 14 residues. Losses at the gene ends were 2 bases for V and 1 base for J; bases not matched to a gene: 0. Germline CDR1 is MNHNY and CDR2 is SVGAGI (reference sequence). CDR3: CASSYGQGNTEAFF. Here the CDR3 DNA reads TGTGCCAGCAGTTACGGACAGGGGAACACTGAAGCTTTCTTT.

The V and J genes are TRBV9 and TRBJ2-7; 10 bases agree with TRBD2. Germline V lookup: CDR1 SGDLS, CDR2 YYNGEE. The CDR3 runs 15 residues. With V trimmed by 3 bases and J by 2 bases, 5 bases remained unmatched. The CDR3 DNA is TGTGCCAGCAGCGCTGGGACTAGCGTCGCCTACGAGCAGTACTTC. Protein product: CASSAGTSVAYEQYF.

The V gene is TRBV29-1, the J gene TRBJ2-2; 14 bases agree with TRBD2. The CDR3 has 16 residues. Germline loops: CDR1 SQVTM, CDR2 ANQGSEA. The ends lost 6 bases at V and 0 bases at J; junction bases unmatched: 3. CDR3 amino acids: CSVRTSGGPNTGELFF. CDR3 nucleotide sequence: TGCAGCGTCAGGACTAGCGGGGGGCCGAACACCGGGGAGCTGTTTTTT.

The V gene is TRBV29-1, the J gene TRBJ2-1; the match to TRBD2 covers 7 bases. CDR1 is SQVTM and CDR2 is ANQGSEA in the germline V gene. V lost 7 bases to trimming and J lost 9 bases; unmatched junction nucleotides: 12. The CDR3 runs 13 residues. As DNA, the CDR3 is TGCAGCGGTGGGACTACCCACGACGGTGAGCAGTTCTTC. Translated, it gives CSGGTTHDGEQFF.

The rearrangement links TRBV4-1 to TRBJ2-7; 10 nucleotides align to TRBD2. Germline CDR1 and CDR2: MGHRA and YSYEKL. The ends lost 0 bases at V and 5 bases at J; junction bases unmatched: 10. The CDR3 covers 17 residues. In DNA, the CDR3 is TGCGCCAGCAGCCAAGATCCCGCTCCGGGGACTAGCGACGAGCAGTACTTC. Protein product: CASSQDPAPGTSDEQYF.

This chain joins TRBV5-1 and TRBJ1-2; 8 bases align to TRBD1. The germline gives CDR1 SGHRS, CDR2 YFSETQ. The V segment lost 0 bases and the J segment 7 bases; nucleotides outside the gene matches: 5. The CDR3 sequence is 14 residues long. Here the CDR3 reads CASSLADRGAGYTF. CDR3 DNA: TGCGCCAGCAGCTTGGCCGACAGGGGAGCTGGCTACACCTTC.

This rearrangement joins TRBV27 to TRBJ2-1; 11 bases align to TRBD1. CDR1 is MNHEY and CDR2 is SMNVEV in the germline V gene (reference sequence). This CDR3 comprises 15 residues. V lost 3 bases, J lost 6 bases, and 4 bases stayed unmatched. The CDR3 here is CASSFGTGGSNEQFF. The CDR3 nucleotides are TGTGCCAGCAGTTTTGGGACAGGGGGGAGCAATGAGCAGTTCTTC.

This clone was seen a few times. The rearrangement joins TRBV6-5 to TRBJ1-1, with TRBD1 as a possible D gene (6 bases). The CDR3 runs 15 residues. Germline values: CDR1 MNHEY, CDR2 SVGAGI. Trimming left V 4 bases short and J 3 bases short, with 15 bases between. CDR3 protein: CASSSSGEFHTEAFF. The CDR3 DNA follows: TGTGCCAGCAGTTCCTCAGGGGAATTTCACACTGAAGCTTTCTTT.

The J gene is TRBJ1-4, the V gene TRBV19; D possibly corresponds to TRBD1 (5 bases). The CDR3 is 11 amino acids. With 5 bases removed from V and 13 bases from J, the gap between germline ends came to 11 bases. Germline CDR1 reads LNHDA; CDR2 reads SQIVND (reference sequence). CDR3: CASSYLGGLFF. The CDR3 DNA reads TGTGCCAGTAGTTACCTGGGGGGACTGTTTTTT.

This clone was recorded once. The V call is TRBV11-2, the J call TRBJ2-1; D possibly corresponds to TRBD2 (6 bases). The CDR3 has 17 residues. V gave up 5 bases and J gave up 0 bases, with 17 bases separating them. Germline V gene lookup returns CDR1 SGHAT and CDR2 FQNNGV. The CDR3 loop reads CASSQPPAGSSYNEQFF. CDR3 nucleotide sequence: TGTGCCAGCAGCCAACCCCCGGCGGGGAGCTCCTACAATGAGCAGTTCTTC.

The chain carries TRBV5-1 and TRBJ2-2; 8 bases are shared with TRBD2. The J segment lost 7 bases and the V segment lost 2 bases, leaving 7 bases of the junction unmatched. Per the germline V gene, CDR1 is SGHRS and CDR2 is YFSETQ. The CDR3 sequence is 15 residues long. CDR3 region: CASSFYSGTGGELFF. CDR3 nucleotide sequence: TGCGCCAGCAGCTTCTATAGCGGGACGGGCGGGGAGCTGTTTTTT.

The V and J genes are TRBV7-9 and TRBJ2-1; D may be TRBD2 (6 bases). The CDR3 has 15 residues. CDR1 is SEHNR and CDR2 is FQNEAQ in the germline V gene (reference sequence). Deletions cut 6 bases from V and 10 bases from J, with 22 bases between. The CDR3 here is CASSPRGGGTPEQFF. Here the CDR3 DNA reads TGTGCCAGCAGTCCGCGTGGTGGGGGGACCCCCGAGCAGTTCTTC.

The chain uses TRBV18 and TRBJ1-2, with D possibly matching TRBD1 (5 bases). Looked up from germline, CDR1 is KGHSH and CDR2 is LQKENI. The CDR3 spans 13 residues. Trimming shortened V by 2 bases and J by 8 bases, and 12 bases separated the two germline ends. CDR3 loop: CASSPKTERGYTF. The CDR3 DNA follows: TGTGCCAGCTCACCAAAGACAGAGAGGGGCTACACCTTC. The complete variable domain, with remaining parts taken from reference TRBV18 and TRBJ1-2, reads NAGVMQNPRHLVRRRGQEARLRCSPMKGHSHVYWYRQLPEEGLKFMVYLQKENIIDESGMPKERFSAEFPKEGPSILRIQQVVRGDSAAYFCASSPKTERGYTFGSGTRLTVV.

This clone occurred once. The chain links TRBV11-3 to TRBJ2-7, with TRBD2 matching 8 bases. The trim removed 1 base at V and 3 bases at J, leaving 5 bases unmatched. The CDR3 covers 15 residues. In germline, CDR1 is SGHNT, CDR2 YENEEA. The CDR3 loop is CASSLGPGGHYEQYF. In nucleotides, the CDR3 is TGTGCCAGCAGCTTAGGGCCGGGGGGGCACTACGAGCAGTACTTC.

The rearrangement links TRBV5-4 to TRBJ1-2; D possibly corresponds to TRBD1 (6 bases). The CDR3 is 15 amino acids. Trimming shortened V by 4 bases and J by 7 bases, and 20 bases separated the two germline ends. Germline CDR1 and CDR2: SGHNT and YYREEE (reference sequence). The CDR3 DNA is TGTGCCAGCAGCCCGGAGGGGGGGGCGCGTAGTGGCTACACCTTC. Translating it yields CASSPEGGARSGYTF.

This chain joins TRBV30 and TRBJ2-1, with 9 positions matching TRBD2. The CDR3 is 13 amino acids. Losses at the gene ends were 8 bases for V and 9 bases for J; bases not matched to a gene: 11. Germline CDR1 is GTSNPN and CDR2 is SVGIG (reference sequence). In DNA form, the CDR3 reads TGTGCCAGAATAGCGGGGGCCCTAGGTGAGCAGTTCTTC. It codes for CARIAGALGEQFF.